This T cell receptor beta chain comes out of a study of Ad26.COV2.S vaccination and SARS-CoV-2 variants. Regarding the study as a whole: Vaccinees and placebo recipients showed similar non-spike TCR breadth.

On this clone: What it binds is not known. Additional DNA sequences in this sample encode the identical CDR3.

Sequencing used immunoSEQ multiplex PCR; TCRdb keeps in-frame clones, though not all of them. The sample records some 350,000 clones, roughly 85% being singletons. The sample's treatment: roughly 19 received Ad26.COV2.S at low or high dose, single or two shots; 5 received placebo; per-sample allocation not given. Samples analyzed were those drawn on day 63 after the first vaccine or placebo injection. Sequencing was performed on peripheral blood, taken in a trial of Ad26.COV2.S vaccine versus placebo. The receptor comes from a person aged 18-65 years who received the Ad26.COV2.S COVID-19 vaccine or a placebo.

The CDR3 bases are TGTGCCAGCAGCGTTTGGGGGTCTGGAAACACCATATATTTT. This codes for CASSVWGSGNTIYF. The rearrangement uses TRBV9 and TRBJ1-3; D perhaps matches TRBD1 (5 bases). Trimming pared 2 bases from V and 1 base from J, leaving 7 bases between. The CDR3 totals 14 residues. The V gene's germline CDR1 is SGDLS and CDR2 YYNGEE.